The 22 T cell receptor beta chains reported below all come from one sample, sequenced in a study of T cell responses to AZD1222 COVID-19 vaccine. Some clones are missing from TCRdb's copy, which holds only in-frame ones; the method was immunoSEQ multiplex PCR. Here the sample spans 210,000 or so clones, roughly 94% being singletons. The specimen comprised peripheral blood, sampled 28 days after the second dose of the MenACWY control vaccine. Receptors were obtained from an adult who received the MenACWY meningococcal vaccine as a control.

This clone came up once. The V and J genes are TRBV9 and TRBJ2-2; TRBD1 matches at 7 bases. The CDR3 totals 15 residues. The germline V gene encodes CDR1 SGDLS and CDR2 YYNGEE. Germline trimming cut 4 bases from V and 6 bases from J; bases unmatched to any gene: 9. CDR3 protein: CASSIYAGGSGELFF. The CDR3 DNA reads as TGTGCCAGCAGCATCTACGCAGGGGGATCCGGGGAGCTGTTTTTT.

The V gene is TRBV2, the J gene TRBJ2-3; D possibly uses TRBD1 or TRBD2 (5 bases each). This CDR3 comprises 14 residues. Germline assignment: CDR1 SNHLY and CDR2 FYNNEI. Trimming stripped 9 bases from V and 0 bases from J, with 13 bases between. CDR3 in DNA: TGTGCCAGGACCCCGGGACCCAGCACAGATACGCAGTATTTT. Translated: CARTPGPSTDTQYF.

The chain carries TRBV29-1 and TRBJ2-1; 7 positions agree with TRBD2. V lost 5 bases to trimming and J lost 5 bases; unmatched junction nucleotides: 6. This CDR3 comprises 13 residues. Germline V CDR1 and CDR2: SQVTM, ANQGSEA. Here the CDR3 reads CSVFVGGNNEQFF. Written as DNA, the CDR3 is TGCAGCGTTTTTGTGGGAGGGAACAATGAGCAGTTCTTC.

V gene TRBV7-9 combines with J gene TRBJ2-2; TRBD1 is a possible D gene (5 bases). CDR1 is SEHNR and CDR2 is FQNEAQ in the germline V gene (reference sequence). Trimming took 5 bases from V and 6 from J, leaving 19 bases between them. This CDR3 comprises 16 residues. The CDR3 here is CASSVQGVRPPGELFF. The CDR3 region has the DNA TGTGCCAGCAGCGTGCAAGGGGTCCGTCCTCCCGGGGAGCTGTTTTTT.

This sequence joins TRBV4-2 and TRBJ2-3, with D unresolved. Looked up from germline, CDR1 is LGHNA and CDR2 is YNFKEQ. This CDR3 comprises 13 residues. Trimming pared 0 bases from V and 6 bases from J, leaving 7 bases between. CDR3 nucleotide sequence: TGTGCCAGCAGCCAAGAAGAGGAGGATACGCAGTATTTT. This gives the protein CASSQEEEDTQYF.

V and J are TRBV5-4 and TRBJ1-4; tentatively, D is TRBD1 (5 bases). In germline, CDR1 is SGHNT, CDR2 YYREEE (reference sequence). V lost 4 bases, J lost 8 bases, and 18 bases lay in between. CDR3 size: 15 residues. The CDR3 reads CASSPGTSEAEKLFF. The CDR3 DNA follows: TGTGCCAGCAGCCCGGGGACCTCCGAGGCGGAAAAACTGTTTTTT.

The chain has TRBV5-4 and TRBJ2-7; 11 positions match TRBD2. The J segment lost 2 bases and the V segment lost 4 bases, leaving 8 bases of the junction unmatched. Germline V CDR1 and CDR2: SGHNT, YYREEE (reference sequence). CDR3 length: 16 residues. CDR3 loop: CASSKPGTSGTYEQYF. CDR3 DNA sequence: TGTGCCAGCAGCAAGCCCGGGACTAGCGGTACCTACGAGCAGTACTTC.

V and J are TRBV6-4 and TRBJ2-3; no clear D gene. Germline values: CDR1 MRHNA, CDR2 SNTAGT. The CDR3 runs to 15 residues. The ends were cut back, 6 bases at V and 0 bases at J, with 13 bases in the middle. CDR3 bases: TGTGCCAGCAGCCCCGACTCCCTGAGCACAGATACGCAGTATTTT. This translates into CASSPDSLSTDTQYF.

The rearrangement uses TRBV12-3 or TRBV12-4 and TRBJ1-6; D possibly corresponds to TRBD1 (5 bases). This CDR3 has 13 amino acids. The V end lost 5 bases, the J end lost 6 bases, and 8 bases lay between the germline ends. CDR3 residues: CASSVGTNSPLHF. DNA for the CDR3: TGTGCCAGCAGTGTGGGGACTAATTCACCCCTCCACTTT.

The CDR3 spells CATSGGDRNQPQHF. The CDR3 DNA reads TGTGCCACCAGTGGAGGGGACAGGAATCAGCCCCAGCATTTT. The genes are TRBV24-1 and TRBJ1-5; 8 bases fit TRBD1. The CDR3 contains 14 residues. The V gene end was trimmed by 5 bases and the J gene end by 4 bases; junction bases not matched to a gene: 3. CDR1 KGHDR and CDR2 SFDVKD come from the germline V gene.

The V and J genes are TRBV6-2 or TRBV6-3 and TRBJ2-4, with D perhaps TRBD1 (6 bases). Between the trimmed V and J ends, which lost 0 bases and 8 bases, there was a span of 20 bases. Germline CDR1 MNHEY, CDR2 SVGEGT. CDR3 length equals 17 residues. This CDR3 reads CASSYSSGGSVVDIQYF. CDR3 in DNA: TGTGCCAGCAGTTACTCGAGTGGGGGCTCGGTAGTAGACATTCAGTACTTC.

The rearrangement links TRBV5-5 to TRBJ2-7, with D hard to call. Germline lookup yields CDR1 SGHKS and CDR2 YYEKEE (reference sequence). This CDR3 region has 14 residues. Trimming took off 1 base at V and 2 bases at J, with 10 bases between the two ends. DNA for the CDR3: TGTGCCAGCAGCTTGTTGCGTGCCACCTACGAGCAGTACTTC. The encoded protein is CASSLLRATYEQYF.

Written as DNA, the CDR3 is TGTGCCAGCAGTTTGGGACGGGAGGGCAATGAGCAGTTCTTC. Protein product: CASSLGREGNEQFF. The V gene is TRBV28, the J gene TRBJ2-1, with TRBD2 matching 8 bases. The CDR3 spans 14 residues. CDR1 MDHEN and CDR2 SYDVKM come from the germline V gene. Losses at the gene ends were 3 bases for V and 6 bases for J; bases not matched to a gene: 4.

The V and J genes are TRBV30 and TRBJ2-7; unclear D gene. Germline CDR1 and CDR2: GTSNPN and SVGIG (reference sequence). The CDR3 is 14 residues long. The V and J ends lost 3 bases and 2 bases respectively, with 14 bases between them. The CDR3 bases are TGTGCCTGGAGCCCTGGCACTAACACCTACGAGCAGTACTTC. Amino acid sequence: CAWSPGTNTYEQYF.

V usage is TRBV6-1 and J usage is TRBJ2-5; either TRBD1 or TRBD2 may supply D (5 bases each). V dropped 3 bases and J dropped 5 bases, with 16 bases sitting between them. Germline V gene sequence: CDR1 MNHNS, CDR2 SASEGT. CDR3 length equals 15 residues. This CDR3 is CASSDPDLGEETQYF. The CDR3 DNA reads as TGTGCCAGCAGTGACCCGGACCTAGGGGAGGAGACCCAGTACTTC.

This chain connects TRBV5-5 to TRBJ1-5; D is unclear. Germline CDR1 is SGHKS and CDR2 is YYEKEE (reference sequence). The ends were cut back, 4 bases at V and 0 bases at J, with 11 bases in the middle. The CDR3 covers 15 residues. CDR3 nucleotide sequence: TGTGCCAGCAGCCCCAGAGCTGATAGCAATCAGCCCCAGCATTTT. Protein: CASSPRADSNQPQHF.

The chain links TRBV30 to TRBJ1-5; a possible D gene is TRBD1 (6 bases). Germline V gene sequence: CDR1 GTSNPN, CDR2 SVGIG (reference sequence). The CDR3 spans 13 residues. Trimming removed 1 base from V and 4 bases from J, with 8 bases in between. CDR3 DNA sequence: TGTGCCTGGAGTGAGGACAGAAATCAGCCCCAGCATTTT. Protein: CAWSEDRNQPQHF.

The chain combines TRBV14 with TRBJ2-3; D perhaps matches TRBD1 (6 bases). V was cut by 1 base and J by 5 bases, with 7 bases left in between. Germline CDR1 and CDR2: SGHDN and FVKESK. The CDR3 covers 13 residues. Written as DNA, the CDR3 is TGTGCCAGCAGCCAAGTCAGGGGAGATACGCAGTATTTT. Its translation: CASSQVRGDTQYF. The full variable domain, its missing parts supplied by reference TRBV14 and TRBJ2-3, is EAGVTQFPSHSVIEKGQTVTLRCDPISGHDNLYWYRRVMGKEIKFLLHFVKESKQDESGMPNNRFLAERTGGTYSTLKVQPAELEDSGVYFCASSQVRGDTQYFGPGTRLTVL.

J is TRBJ1-2 and V is TRBV3-1 (or the pseudogene TRBV3-2); 7 nucleotides match TRBD1. The CDR3 sequence is 15 residues long. The V gene end was trimmed by 4 bases and the J gene end by 0 bases; junction bases not matched to a gene: 5. Germline V gene data show CDR1 as LGHDT and CDR2 as YNNKEL (reference sequence). The chain's CDR3 is CASSLLGGTNYGYTF. The CDR3 region has the DNA TGTGCCAGCAGCCTCCTAGGGGGCACTAACTATGGCTACACCTTC.

The J gene is TRBJ2-7, the V gene TRBV7-3; D is possibly TRBD2 (5 bases). The CDR3 extends over 14 amino acids. The germline V and J ends were trimmed by 5 bases and 2 bases, with 13 bases remaining between them. CDR1 and CDR2 (germline): SGHTA, FQGTGA. CDR3 in DNA: TGTGCCAGCAGCCCGAGCGGATCGACCTACGAGCAGTACTTC. Amino acids: CASSPSGSTYEQYF.

This chain joins TRBV6-5 and TRBJ2-7; no definite D call. CDR1 MNHEY and CDR2 SVGAGI come from the germline V gene. The CDR3 loop spans 12 amino acids. Trimming left V 0 bases short and J 4 bases short, with 4 bases between. The CDR3 region is CASSYSHYEQYF. The CDR3 region has the DNA TGTGCCAGCAGTTACTCTCATTACGAGCAGTACTTC.

CDR3 amino acids: CASSHSTGPSSYEQYF. The CDR3 coding sequence is TGTGCCAGCAGCCACTCCACAGGACCAAGCTCCTACGAGCAGTACTTC. The chain links TRBV13 to TRBJ2-7; maybe TRBD1 (5 bases). The CDR3 is 16 residues long. V lost 5 bases and J 0 bases, leaving 17 bases between the germline ends. CDR1 is PRHDT, CDR2 FYEKMQ, per germline (reference sequence).